This T cell receptor (beta chain) was sequenced in a study of T cells in localized non-small cell lung cancer. Generated by immunoSEQ multiplex PCR, the TCRdb table keeps only in-frame clones and is missing some. The sample records about 24,000 clones, 92% being singletons. This clone occurred once. Its antigen remains unidentified. The V and J ends lost 5 bases and 6 bases respectively, with 11 bases between them. CDR1 SGDLS and CDR2 YYNGEE come from the germline V gene. The CDR3 has 13 amino acids. Study observations and caveats: Among the top 100 tumor clones, a median about 60 appeared in adjacent lung. Uninvolved adjacent lung showed higher T cell clonality than tumor. Greater T cell density in blood accompanied longer overall survival. Only one tumor region was sequenced, so heterogeneity remains possible.

This material consisted of peripheral blood, taken before any cancer treatment. The TCR was taken from a man aged 35 to 70 with stage III squamous cell lung carcinoma. V and J are TRBV9 and TRBJ1-4; D is uncertain. CDR3 residues: CASSREVDEKLFF. In DNA, the CDR3 is TGTGCCAGCAGTCGCGAGGTGGATGAAAAACTGTTTTTT.